The T cell receptor beta chain under discussion was sequenced for a study of blood T cell repertoires in COVID-19. Study-wide background: Italy, Spain and the United States were the sources of the convalescent and acute COVID-19 samples.

Original data processing: It was from reference gene primer amplification that nucleated cell counts were estimated. Profiling relied on immunoSEQ multiplex PCR, and the TCRdb table lists in-frame clones only, not all of them. V, J and clone size are taken as reported in that table, and D and trimming were inferred from the DNA itself. The sample has 150,000 to 200,000 clones; 81% are singletons. This clone occurred once. V lost 7 bases and J lost 5; bases outside the gene matches: 6. This CDR3 contains 13 residues. CDR1 is SQVTM and CDR2 is ANQGSEA in the germline V gene. The sequenced material came from peripheral blood. This clonotype was obtained from a man in his fifties or sixties with active or convalescent COVID-19. The rearrangement links TRBV29-1 to TRBJ2-7; 12 bases match TRBD1. CDR3 protein: CSAFGTGGHEQYF. CDR3 sequence (DNA): TGCAGCGCCTTCGGGACAGGGGGCCACGAGCAGTACTTC.